This T cell receptor beta chain was identified in a study of naive CD8 T cells in extremely preterm neonates. Study-level points and caveats: Preterm CDR3s were shorter than older groups', with fewer N additions and less trimming.

Assay: immunoSEQ multiplex PCR; the TCRdb copy retains only in-frame clones and omits some. Seen here are over 5,000 clones, about 97% observed once, and the top ten hold approximately 8.6%. A remark on this clone: What it binds is not known.

CDR3 size: 17 residues. The germline V gene encodes CDR1 LGHNA and CDR2 YNFKEQ. V lost 2 bases and J 0 bases, leaving 13 bases between the germline ends. Sequencing was carried out using naive CD8+ T cells from blood. The V gene is TRBV4-2, the J gene TRBJ1-4, with a weak D call TRBD1 (6 bases). The clonotype was recovered from a human donor in good health. The chain's CDR3 is CASSQNGQPATNEKLFF. CDR3 bases: TGTGCCAGCAGCCAAAATGGACAGCCGGCAACTAATGAAAAACTGTTTTTT.